Listed below are T cell receptor beta chains from one sample, sequenced in a study of blood T cell repertoires in COVID-19. The data were produced by immunoSEQ multiplex PCR, yet TCRdb's version contains in-frame clones alone and is incomplete. This table holds roughly 300,000 clones, roughly 87% found once. The sequenced sample was PBMCs or T cells enriched from blood (not recorded which). The receptors derive from a woman aged 25 to 45 who had recovered from COVID-19. The CDR3 runs from the conserved cysteine through the conserved F or W. The D gene is left open where the match is weak. A clone size is listed for some rows: how often the clone was seen (once, few, many), or a class if it is expanded.

j_call v_call cdr3_length d_call clone_size cdr3_aa cdr3_nt
TRBJ2-1 TRBV3-1/TRBV3-2 15 . . CASSQVAGSYNEQFF TGTGCCAGCAGCCAAGTGGCAGGGTCCTACAATGAGCAGTTCTTC
TRBJ2-1 TRBV6-1 16 . few CASSESVVAVYNEQFF TGTGCCAGCAGTGAAAGCGTGGTAGCGGTCTACAATGAGCAGTTCTTC
TRBJ2-5 TRBV10-3 13 TRBD2 once CATKSGGAETQYF TGTGCCACCAAGAGCGGGGGGGCGGAGACCCAGTACTTC
TRBJ1-6 TRBV5-1 14 . . CASSLSREVSPLHF TGCGCCAGCAGCTTGTCCAGGGAGGTTTCACCCCTCCACTTT
TRBJ1-1 TRBV4-1 15 TRBD1 once CASSHRQGADTEAFF TGCGCCAGCAGCCACCGTCAGGGGGCGGACACTGAAGCTTTCTTT
TRBJ2-7 TRBV4-1 15 . . CASKKTDREAYEQYF TGCGCCAGCAAGAAAACGGACAGAGAAGCCTACGAGCAGTACTTC
TRBJ1-5 TRBV7-2 14 . . CASSSDSRNQPQHF TGTGCCAGCAGCTCCGACAGCCGCAATCAGCCCCAGCATTTT
TRBJ2-4 TRBV19 15 TRBD1 . CASSMGTVGVNIQYF TGTGCCAGTAGTATGGGGACAGTCGGAGTAAACATTCAGTACTTC
TRBJ2-7 TRBV18 15 TRBD1 . CASSPPGTGKYEQYF TGTGCCAGCTCACCGCCCGGGACAGGGAAATACGAGCAGTACTTC
TRBJ2-6 TRBV5-6 16 . . CASSLPPRGTPNVLTF TGTGCCAGCAGCTTGCCTCCGCGGGGAACCCCCAACGTCCTGACTTTC
TRBJ2-1 TRBV7-3 14 . . CASSSYDRYNEQFF TGTGCCAGCAGCTCCTACGACAGATACAATGAGCAGTTCTTC
TRBJ2-5 TRBV2 16 . . CASSDPGYADQETQYF TGTGCCAGCAGTGACCCGGGTTATGCTGACCAAGAGACCCAGTACTTC
TRBJ1-2 TRBV6-5 15 . . CASSYDFSGSGGYTF TGTGCCAGCAGTTACGACTTCTCAGGGTCTGGTGGCTACACCTTC
TRBJ1-5 TRBV7-9 14 TRBD1 . CASSLGQGFQPQHF TGTGCCAGCAGCTTAGGACAGGGTTTCCAGCCCCAGCATTTT
TRBJ2-5 TRBV11-2 14 TRBD1 . CASSLGQGAETQYF TGTGCCAGCAGCCTGGGACAGGGGGCAGAGACCCAGTACTTC
TRBJ1-2 TRBV6-5 13 . few CASSRTASYGYTF TGTGCCAGCAGTCGGACAGCTTCCTATGGCTACACCTTC
TRBJ1-3 TRBV6-6 16 TRBD1 . CASSKRTGDGGNTIYF TGTGCCAGCAGTAAACGGACAGGGGATGGTGGAAACACCATATATTTT
TRBJ2-7 TRBV6-5 14 . . CASMEGGSSYEQYF TGTGCCAGCATGGAGGGGGGGAGCTCCTACGAGCAGTACTTC
TRBJ1-1 TRBV29-1 13 . . CSVGAGWDTEAFF TGCAGCGTTGGGGCCGGATGGGACACTGAAGCTTTCTTT
TRBJ1-2 TRBV7-9 18 . . CASSLGGASGAINYGYTF TGTGCCAGCAGCTTAGGGGGGGCCAGCGGGGCCATTAACTATGGCTACACCTTC
TRBJ1-1 TRBV7-3 13 . . CASSLMASTEAFF TGTGCCAGCAGCTTAATGGCCAGCACTGAAGCTTTCTTT
TRBJ1-2 TRBV5-4 13 TRBD1 . CASSGGQNYGYTF TGTGCCAGCAGCGGGGGACAGAACTATGGCTACACCTTC
TRBJ1-1 TRBV5-6 15 TRBD1 . CASSLKGAGYTEAFF TGTGCCAGCAGCTTGAAGGGGGCGGGTTACACTGAAGCTTTCTTT
TRBJ2-7 TRBV6-5 14 TRBD1 . CASGSGTGSGEQYF TGTGCCAGCGGCTCCGGGACAGGGTCGGGTGAGCAGTACTTC
TRBJ1-2 TRBV6-5 14 . . CASSWRGFVDGYTF TGTGCCAGCAGCTGGCGGGGGTTCGTCGATGGCTACACCTTC
TRBJ2-7 TRBV4-2 14 . . CASSQHRGADEQYF TGTGCCAGCAGCCAACACCGGGGGGCGGACGAGCAGTACTTC
TRBJ1-2 TRBV11-2 15 . . CASSAPDGVNYGYTF TGTGCCAGCAGCGCGCCAGACGGAGTTAACTATGGCTACACCTTC
TRBJ2-3 TRBV4-2 16 . . CASSQRQAPSTDTQYF TGTGCCAGCAGCCAGAGACAGGCCCCTAGCACAGATACGCAGTATTTT
TRBJ2-7 TRBV9 14 . few CASSVGTNSYEQYF TGTGCCAGCAGCGTAGGGACAAACTCCTACGAGCAGTACTTC
TRBJ2-2 TRBV9 15 . few CASSVADLDTGELFF TGTGCCAGCAGCGTAGCTGATTTAGATACCGGGGAGCTGTTTTTT
TRBJ2-7 TRBV5-5 13 . once CASSLGTTYEQYF TGTGCCAGCAGCTTGGGGACTACCTACGAGCAGTACTTC